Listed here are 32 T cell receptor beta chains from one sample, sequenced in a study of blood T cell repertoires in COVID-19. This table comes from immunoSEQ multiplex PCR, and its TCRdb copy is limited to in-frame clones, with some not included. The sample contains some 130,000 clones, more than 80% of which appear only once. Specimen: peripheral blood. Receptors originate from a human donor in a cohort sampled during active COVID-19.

The CDR3 region is CASRPGQGIDTQYF. The CDR3 bases are TGTGCCAGCAGACCCGGACAGGGAATAGATACGCAGTATTTT. The chain joins TRBV7-9 to TRBJ2-3; 8 bases are shared with TRBD1. The CDR3 runs to 14 residues. V shed 6 bases, J shed 5 bases, and the junction held 7 bases outside the gene matches. Germline V gene lookup returns CDR1 SEHNR and CDR2 FQNEAQ (reference sequence).

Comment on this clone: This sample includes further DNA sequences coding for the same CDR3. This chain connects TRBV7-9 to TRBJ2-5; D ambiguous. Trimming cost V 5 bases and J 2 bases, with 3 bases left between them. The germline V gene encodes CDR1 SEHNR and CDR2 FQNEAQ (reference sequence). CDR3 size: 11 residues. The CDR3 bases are TGTGCCAGCAGCCCTCAAGAGACCCAGTACTTC. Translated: CASSPQETQYF.

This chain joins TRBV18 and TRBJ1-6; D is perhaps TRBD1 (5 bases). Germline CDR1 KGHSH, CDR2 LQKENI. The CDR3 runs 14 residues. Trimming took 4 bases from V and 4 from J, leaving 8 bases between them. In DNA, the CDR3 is TGTGCCAGCTCACGGGGGGAATATAATTCACCCCTCCACTTT. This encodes CASSRGEYNSPLHF.

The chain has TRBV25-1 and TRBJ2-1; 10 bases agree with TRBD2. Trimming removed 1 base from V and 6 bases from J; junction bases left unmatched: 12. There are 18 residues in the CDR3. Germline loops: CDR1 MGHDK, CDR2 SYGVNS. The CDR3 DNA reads TGTGCCAGCAGTGAATTTGGAGCGGGAGGGCCGGGCAGCAATGAGCAGTTCTTC. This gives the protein CASSEFGAGGPGSNEQFF.

DNA of the CDR3: TGTGCCATCAGTGAGAAAAGACAGGGTTTGAATGGCTACACCTTC. Translating it yields CAISEKRQGLNGYTF. The rearrangement links TRBV10-3 to TRBJ1-2, with 7 bases matching TRBD1. The germline V gene encodes CDR1 ENHRY and CDR2 SYGVKD. V gave up 2 bases and J gave up 6 bases; unmatched junction bases: 9. There are 15 residues in the CDR3.

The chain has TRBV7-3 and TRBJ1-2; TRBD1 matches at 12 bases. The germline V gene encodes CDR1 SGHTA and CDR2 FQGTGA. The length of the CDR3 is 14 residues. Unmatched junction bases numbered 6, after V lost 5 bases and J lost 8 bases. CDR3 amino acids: CASSQTGTGGGYTF. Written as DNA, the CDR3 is TGTGCCAGCAGCCAAACCGGGACAGGGGGCGGCTACACCTTC.

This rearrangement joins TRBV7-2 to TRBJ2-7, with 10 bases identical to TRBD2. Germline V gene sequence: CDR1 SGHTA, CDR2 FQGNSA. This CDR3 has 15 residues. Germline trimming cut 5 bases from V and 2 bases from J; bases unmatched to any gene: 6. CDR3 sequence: CASSPTSGPTYEQYV. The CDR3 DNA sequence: TGTGCCAGCAGCCCGACTAGCGGGCCTACCTACGAGCAGTACGTC.

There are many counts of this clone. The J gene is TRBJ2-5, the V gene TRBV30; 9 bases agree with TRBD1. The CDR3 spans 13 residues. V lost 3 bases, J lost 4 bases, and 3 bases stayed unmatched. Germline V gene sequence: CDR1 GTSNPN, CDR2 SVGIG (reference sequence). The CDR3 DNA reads TGTGCCTGGAGGGGACAGGGACTAGAGACCCAGTACTTC. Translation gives CAWRGQGLETQYF.

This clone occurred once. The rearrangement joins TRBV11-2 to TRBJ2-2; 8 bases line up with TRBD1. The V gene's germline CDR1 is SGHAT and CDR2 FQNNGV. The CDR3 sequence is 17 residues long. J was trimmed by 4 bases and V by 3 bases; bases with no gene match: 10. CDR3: CASSFVLTGAFTGELFF. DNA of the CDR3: TGTGCCAGCAGCTTCGTTTTGACAGGGGCATTCACCGGGGAGCTGTTTTTT.

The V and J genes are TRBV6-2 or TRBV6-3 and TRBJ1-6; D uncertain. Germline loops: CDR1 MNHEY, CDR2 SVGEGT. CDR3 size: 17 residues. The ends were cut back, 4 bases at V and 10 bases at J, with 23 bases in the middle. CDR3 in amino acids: CASSFRRLRVQESPLHF. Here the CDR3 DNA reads TGTGCCAGCAGTTTTCGCCGCCTGCGGGTTCAGGAGTCACCCCTCCACTTT.

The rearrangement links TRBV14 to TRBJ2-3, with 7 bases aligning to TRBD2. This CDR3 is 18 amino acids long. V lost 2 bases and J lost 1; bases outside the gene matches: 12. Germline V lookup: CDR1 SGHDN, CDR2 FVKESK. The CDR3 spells CASSQRRGRAMGTDTQYF. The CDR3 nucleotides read TGTGCCAGCAGCCAACGTCGGGGGAGGGCCATGGGCACAGATACGCAGTATTTT.

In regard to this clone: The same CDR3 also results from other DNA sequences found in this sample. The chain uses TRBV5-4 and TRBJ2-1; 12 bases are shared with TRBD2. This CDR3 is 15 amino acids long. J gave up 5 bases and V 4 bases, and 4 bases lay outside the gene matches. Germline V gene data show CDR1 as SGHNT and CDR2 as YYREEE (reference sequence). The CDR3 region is CASSGGLAGNNEQFF. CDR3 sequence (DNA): TGTGCCAGCAGCGGCGGACTAGCGGGGAACAATGAGCAGTTCTTC.

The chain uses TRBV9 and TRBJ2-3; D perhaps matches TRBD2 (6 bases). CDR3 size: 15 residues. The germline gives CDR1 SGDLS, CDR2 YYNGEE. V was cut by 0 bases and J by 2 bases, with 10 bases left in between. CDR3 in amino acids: CASSVGLGVTDTQYF. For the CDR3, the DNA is TGTGCCAGCAGCGTAGGACTAGGGGTCACAGATACGCAGTATTTT.

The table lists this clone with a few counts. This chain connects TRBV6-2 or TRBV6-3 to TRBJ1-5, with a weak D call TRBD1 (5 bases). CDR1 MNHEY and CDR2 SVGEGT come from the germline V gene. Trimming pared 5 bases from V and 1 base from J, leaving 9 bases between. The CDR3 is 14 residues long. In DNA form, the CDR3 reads TGTGCCAGCAGTGGTTCAGGGAGCAATCAGCCCCAGCATTTT. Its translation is CASSGSGSNQPQHF.

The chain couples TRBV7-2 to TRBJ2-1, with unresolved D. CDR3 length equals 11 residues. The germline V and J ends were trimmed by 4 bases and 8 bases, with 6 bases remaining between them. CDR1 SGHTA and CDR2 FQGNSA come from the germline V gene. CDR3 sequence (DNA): TGTGCCAGCAGCTCCAGCGATGAGCAGTTCTTC. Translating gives CASSSSDEQFF.

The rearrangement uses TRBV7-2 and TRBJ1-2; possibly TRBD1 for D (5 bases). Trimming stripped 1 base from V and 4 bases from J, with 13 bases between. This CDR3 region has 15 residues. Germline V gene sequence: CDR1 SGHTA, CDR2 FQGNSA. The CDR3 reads CASSLGARVIYGYTF. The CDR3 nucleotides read TGTGCCAGCAGCTTAGGAGCCAGGGTTATCTATGGCTACACCTTC. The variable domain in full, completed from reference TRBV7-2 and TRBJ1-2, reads GAGVSQSPSNKVTEKGKDVELRCDPISGHTALYWYRQSLGQGLEFLIYFQGNSAPDKSGLPSDRFSAERTGGSVSTLTIQRTQQEDSAVYLCASSLGARVIYGYTFGSGTRLTVV.

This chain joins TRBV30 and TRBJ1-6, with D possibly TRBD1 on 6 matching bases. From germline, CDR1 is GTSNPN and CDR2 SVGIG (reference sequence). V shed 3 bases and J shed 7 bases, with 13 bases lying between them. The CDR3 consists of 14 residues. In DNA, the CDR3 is TGTGCCTGGAGGCCCGGGACACTAAATTCACCCCTCCACTTT. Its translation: CAWRPGTLNSPLHF.

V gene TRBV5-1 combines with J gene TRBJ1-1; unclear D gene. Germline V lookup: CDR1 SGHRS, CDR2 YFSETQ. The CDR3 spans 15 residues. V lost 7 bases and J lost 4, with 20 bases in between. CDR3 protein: CASANEGAIPTEAFF. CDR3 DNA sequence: TGCGCCAGCGCCAATGAGGGCGCCATCCCCACTGAAGCTTTCTTT.

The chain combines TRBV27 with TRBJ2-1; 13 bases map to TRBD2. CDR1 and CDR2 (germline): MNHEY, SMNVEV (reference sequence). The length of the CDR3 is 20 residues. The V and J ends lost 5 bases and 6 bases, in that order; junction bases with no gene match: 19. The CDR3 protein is CASSPVIGLAGVWGPNEQFF. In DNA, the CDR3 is TGTGCCAGCAGTCCCGTGATTGGACTAGCGGGAGTGTGGGGACCCAATGAGCAGTTCTTC.

The CDR3 DNA follows: TGTGCCAGCGGGAGGGTGGGGAACACTGAAGCTTTCTTT. It encodes CASGRVGNTEAFF. V gene TRBV6-5 combines with J gene TRBJ1-1; D gene unclear. The germline CDR1 and CDR2 sequences are MNHEY and SVGAGI. V lost 8 bases to trimming and J lost 1 base, with 11 bases between them. CDR3 length: 13 residues.

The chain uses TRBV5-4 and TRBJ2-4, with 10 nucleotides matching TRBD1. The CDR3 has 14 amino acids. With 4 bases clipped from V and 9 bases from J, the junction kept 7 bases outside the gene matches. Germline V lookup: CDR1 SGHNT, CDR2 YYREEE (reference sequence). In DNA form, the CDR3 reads TGTGCCAGCAGCGCCGGACAGGGGGGGGGCATTCAGTACTTC. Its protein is CASSAGQGGGIQYF.

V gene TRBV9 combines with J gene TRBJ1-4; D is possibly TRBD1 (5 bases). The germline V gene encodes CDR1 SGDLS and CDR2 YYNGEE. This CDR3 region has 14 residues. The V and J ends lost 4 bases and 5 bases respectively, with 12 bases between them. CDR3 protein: CASSQGGSNEKLFF. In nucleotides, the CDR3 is TGTGCCAGCAGCCAGGGAGGCTCCAATGAAAAACTGTTTTTT.

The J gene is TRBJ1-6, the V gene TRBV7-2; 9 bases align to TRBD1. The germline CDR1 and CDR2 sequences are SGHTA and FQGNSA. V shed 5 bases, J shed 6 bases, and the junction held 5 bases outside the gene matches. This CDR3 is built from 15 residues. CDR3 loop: CASSARGQGNSPLHF. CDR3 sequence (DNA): TGTGCCAGCAGCGCGAGGGGACAGGGTAATTCACCCCTCCACTTT.

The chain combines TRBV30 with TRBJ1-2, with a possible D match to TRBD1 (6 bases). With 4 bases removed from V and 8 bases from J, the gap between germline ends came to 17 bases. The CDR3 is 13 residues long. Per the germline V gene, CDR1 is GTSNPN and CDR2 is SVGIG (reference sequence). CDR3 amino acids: CAWTPGHFLGYTF. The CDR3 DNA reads TGTGCCTGGACTCCGGGACACTTTTTAGGCTACACCTTC.

CDR3 DNA sequence: TGTGCCAGCAGCCCCTCCCTCAAGAGCACCATATATTTT. It is translated as CASSPSLKSTIYF. J is TRBJ1-3 and V is TRBV5-6; no clear D gene. V was cut by 4 bases and J by 9 bases, with 14 bases left in between. The CDR3 extends over 13 amino acids. Looked up from germline, CDR1 is SGHDT and CDR2 is YYEEEE.

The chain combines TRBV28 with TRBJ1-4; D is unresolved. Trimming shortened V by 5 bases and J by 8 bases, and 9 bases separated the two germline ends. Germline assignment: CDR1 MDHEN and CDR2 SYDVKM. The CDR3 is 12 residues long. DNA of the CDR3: TGTGCCAGCAGTGAGCAGGTAGAAAAACTGTTTTTT. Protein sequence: CASSEQVEKLFF.

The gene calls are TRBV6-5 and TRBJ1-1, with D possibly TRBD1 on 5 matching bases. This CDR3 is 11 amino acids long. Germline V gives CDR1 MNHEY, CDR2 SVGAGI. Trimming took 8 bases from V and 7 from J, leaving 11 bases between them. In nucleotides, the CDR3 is TGTGCCAGCCGGACAAGCCATGAAGCTTTCTTT. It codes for CASRTSHEAFF.

The CDR3 nucleotides read TGTGCCAGTAGTATTGGCGACCGGGTCACTGAAGCTTTCTTT. Translation gives CASSIGDRVTEAFF. This chain uses TRBV19 with TRBJ1-1; unclear D gene. The CDR3 is 14 residues long. V was clipped by 3 bases and J by 4 bases, with 12 bases between them. Germline V gives CDR1 LNHDA, CDR2 SQIVND (reference sequence). Based on the CDR3 plus reference TRBV19 and TRBJ1-1, the full variable domain is DGGITQSPKYLFRKEGQNVTLSCEQNLNHDAMYWYRQDPGQGLRLIYYSQIVNDFQKGDIAEGYSVSREKKESFPLTVTSAQKNPTAFYLCASSIGDRVTEAFFGQGTRLTVV.

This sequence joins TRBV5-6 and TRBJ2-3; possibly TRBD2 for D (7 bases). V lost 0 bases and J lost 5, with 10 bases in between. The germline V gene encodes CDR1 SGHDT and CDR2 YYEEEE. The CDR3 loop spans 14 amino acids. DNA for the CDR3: TGTGCCAGCAGCTTGGCGGGGGGCGGAGATACGCAGTATTTT. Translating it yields CASSLAGGGDTQYF.

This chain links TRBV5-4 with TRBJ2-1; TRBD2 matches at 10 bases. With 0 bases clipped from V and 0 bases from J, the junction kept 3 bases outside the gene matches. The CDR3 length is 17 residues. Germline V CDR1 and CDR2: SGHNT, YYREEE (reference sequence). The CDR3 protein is CASSLASGGASYNEQFF. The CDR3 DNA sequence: TGTGCCAGCAGCTTGGCTAGCGGGGGTGCCTCCTACAATGAGCAGTTCTTC.

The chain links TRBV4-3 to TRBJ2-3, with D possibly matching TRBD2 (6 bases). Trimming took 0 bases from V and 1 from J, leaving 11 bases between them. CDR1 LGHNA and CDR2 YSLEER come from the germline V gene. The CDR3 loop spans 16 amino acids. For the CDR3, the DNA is TGCGCCAGCAGCCAAGACCCGGGACTGGGCACAGATACGCAGTATTTT. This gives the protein CASSQDPGLGTDTQYF.

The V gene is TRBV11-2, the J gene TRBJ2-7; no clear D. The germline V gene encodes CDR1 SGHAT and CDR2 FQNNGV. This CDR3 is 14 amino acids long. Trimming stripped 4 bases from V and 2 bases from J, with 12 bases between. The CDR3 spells CASSSPTFAYEQYF. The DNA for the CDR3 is TGTGCCAGCAGCTCACCGACATTCGCCTACGAGCAGTACTTC.